The rows below give T cell receptor beta chains drawn from one sample of a study of T cells in Graves' hyperthyroidism and ophthalmopathy. Using its own MiXCR run on the multiplex PCR reads, TCRdb lists one record per CDR3 protein. Among 400,000 to 450,000 distinct CDR3 sequences, 14% to 15% were seen once, and the ten largest hold less than 15%. The source material was blood. All receptors come from a man younger than 35 with Graves' ophthalmopathy. Both conserved end residues are part of each CDR3. D genes are given only for firm matches. Only part of the rows carry a size: once, few, many, or a class if the clone is expanded.

clone_size cdr3_length d_call j_call v_call cdr3_nt cdr3_aa
NA 13 NA TRBJ1-1 TRBV27 TGTGCCAGCAGCCTGGTTTTAGGCACTGAAGTTTTCTTT CASSLVLGTEVFF
many 14 NA TRBJ1-2 TRBV5-5 TGTGCCAGCAGCTTGGGGGATTCTAACTATGGCTACACCTTC CASSLGDSNYGYTF
NA 12 NA TRBJ2-1 TRBV6-1 TGTGCCAGCAGCCAAGCAGGGGATGAGCAGTTCTTC CASSQAGDEQFF
many 14 TRBD1 TRBJ1-2 TRBV15 TGTGCCACCAGCAGCTACCGGGACAGTGATGGCTACACCTTC CATSSYRDSDGYTF
few 13 NA TRBJ1-2 TRBV30 TGTGCCTGGAGTGAGCCCAGGGGATATGGCTACACCTTC CAWSEPRGYGYTF
many 14 TRBD1 TRBJ2-1 TRBV30 TGTGCCTGGAGTCCCCTTGGGACAGGGAATGAGCAGTTCTTC CAWSPLGTGNEQFF
many 14 NA TRBJ2-3 TRBV27 TGTGCCAGCAGTTTAACTACTAGCACAGATACGCAGTATTTT CASSLTTSTDTQYF
few 15 NA TRBJ1-5 TRBV7-8 TGTGCCAGCAGTGAGGGAGTTTTGAGCAATCAGCCCCAGCATTTT CASSEGVLSNQPQHF
many 16 NA TRBJ2-7 TRBV4-2 TGTGCCAGCAGCCAAGCTACGCTTCCCGGAACCTACGAGCAGTACTTC CASSQATLPGTYEQYF
few 14 NA TRBJ1-1 TRBV19 TGTGCCAGTAGTTATGGGGGATGGGGCACTGAAGCTTTCTTT CASSYGGWGTEAFF
many 12 NA TRBJ2-1 TRBV3-1 TGTGCCAGCAGCCACCTCACGAATGAGCAGTTCTTC CASSHLTNEQFF
many 11 NA TRBJ1-1 TRBV7-9 TGTGCCAGCCGTCTGGACACTGAAGCTTTCTTT CASRLDTEAFF
NA 14 NA TRBJ2-1 TRBV20-1 TGCAGTGTTCAGAAAGAGATAGTCTACAATGAGCAGTTCTTC CSVQKEIVYNEQFF
many 15 NA TRBJ2-5 TRBV11-2 TGTGCCAGCAGCGGCCCCCGACAGGCCCAAGAGACCCAGTACTTC CASSGPRQAQETQYF
many 14 TRBD1 TRBJ1-2 TRBV13 TGTGCCAGCAGTTCGACAGGGTATGGCTATGGCTACACCTTC CASSSTGYGYGYTF
many 16 TRBD2 TRBJ2-1 TRBV3-1 TGTGCCAGCAGCCAGAGCGGGACTAGCGGTCTCAATGAGCAGTTCTTC CASSQSGTSGLNEQFF
many 13 NA TRBJ1-5 TRBV10-1 TGCGCCAGCAGTGAGCGAATCAATCAGCCCCAGCATTTT CASSERINQPQHF
few 17 NA TRBJ2-7 TRBV27 TGTGCCAGCAGTTTCTCCTCGTTTGGGGGAAACCCCCACGAGCAGTACTTC CASSFSSFGGNPHEQYF
NA 13 NA TRBJ1-2 TRBV5-1 TGCGCCAGCAGCCCCAGTTCGGGGTTTGGCTACACCTTC CASSPSSGFGYTF
NA 12 NA TRBJ1-1 TRBV29-1 TGCAGCGGACGCTCGGGGGGCTCTGAAGCTTTCTTT CSGRSGGSEAFF
few 17 NA TRBJ2-6 TRBV11-2 TGTGCCAGCAGCAGGAGGGACGGTCGCTCTGGGGCCAACGTCCTGACTTTC CASSRRDGRSGANVLTF
few 15 NA TRBJ1-1 TRBV28 TGTGCCAGCAGTTTATTTGGACGGACGAACACTGAAGCTTTCTTT CASSLFGRTNTEAFF
many 14 NA TRBJ2-2 TRBV11-3 TGTGCCAGCAGCTTAGCTTGGAACACCGGGGAGCTGTTTTTT CASSLAWNTGELFF
NA 13 TRBD1 TRBJ2-5 TRBV30 TGTGCCTGGAGGGACAGGGTCACTGAGACCCAGTACTTC CAWRDRVTETQYF
NA 15 TRBD1 TRBJ1-2 TRBV7-9 TGTGCCAGCAGCTCTGGGACAGGGGATAACTATGGCTACACCTTC CASSSGTGDNYGYTF
few 17 TRBD2 TRBJ2-2 TRBV14 TGTGCCAGCAGCCGGACTAGCGGGAGGGCCAGGACCGGGGAGCTGTTTTTT CASSRTSGRARTGELFF
many 17 NA TRBJ1-5 TRBV20-1 TGCAGTGCTACAAATTCCCTGGGCTGGGGCTCCAATCAGCCCCAGCATTTT CSATNSLGWGSNQPQHF
NA 18 TRBD2 TRBJ2-5 TRBV13 TGTGCCAGCAGCCAAGAACTACTGGCTAGCGGGGGGGAAGAGACCCAGTACTTC CASSQELLASGGEETQYF
NA 15 TRBD2 TRBJ2-7 TRBV12-3/TRBV12-4 TGTGCCAGCAGTTCCCCCGGCGGACTAGCAGTCGAGCAGTACTTC CASSSPGGLAVEQYF
many 14 TRBD1 TRBJ2-5 TRBV6-1 TGTGCCAGCAGGCGGACAGGGGACCAAGAGACCCAGTACTTC CASRRTGDQETQYF
many 14 NA TRBJ1-5 TRBV18 TGTGCCAGCTCACCACCGAGCAGTGGGCAGCCCCAGCATTTT CASSPPSSGQPQHF
many 15 NA TRBJ1-4 TRBV11-3 TGTGCCAGCAGCTTAGATACGGGGAGGAATGAAAAACTGTTTTTT CASSLDTGRNEKLFF
NA 14 TRBD2 TRBJ2-3 TRBV19 TGTGCCAGCACCCTAGGACTAGGGGCAGATACGCAGTATTTT CASTLGLGADTQYF